These 21 T cell receptor beta chains were sequenced from one sample in a study of immune evolution from preneoplasia to lung adenocarcinoma listed by TCRdb under 2021. Libraries were made using the immunoSEQ multiplex PCR assay. Not all clones reach the TCRdb copy of this immuneACCESS table, which keeps in-frame sequences only. Checked studies attribute under half of the gap to unresolved V genes and leave the rest unexplained. In this sample the table shows about 3,700 clones, over 80% of which occur a single time. Of the sample, over 6.5% is held by the ten largest clones. The source material was FFPE invasive lung adenocarcinoma tissue. This specimen's cell subset or site label, per the study, means: frankly invasive lung adenocarcinoma (ADC). The receptors were sampled from a person between 65 and 79 years old with invasive lung adenocarcinoma.

The chain joins TRBV19 to TRBJ1-1; D is perhaps TRBD1 (6 bases). Germline CDR1 is LNHDA and CDR2 is SQIVND (reference sequence). V was trimmed by 3 bases and J by 5 bases, leaving 16 bases between them. This CDR3 spans 15 amino acids. In nucleotides, the CDR3 is TGTGCCAGTAGTATGATGGCAGGGGAGGAGACTGAAGCTTTCTTT. Its protein is CASSMMAGEETEAFF.

This clone came up once. The rearrangement links TRBV5-4 to TRBJ1-1; no clear D gene. Germline V CDR1 and CDR2: SGHNT, YYREEE (reference sequence). Trimming stripped 4 bases from V and 1 base from J, with 8 bases between. This CDR3 is 13 amino acids long. The CDR3 nucleotides read TGTGCCAGCAGCATCGCAGGGAACACTGAAGCTTTCTTT. This gives the protein CASSIAGNTEAFF.

The V call is TRBV5-1, the J call TRBJ1-3; D call uncertain. This CDR3 contains 17 residues. Looked up from germline, CDR1 is SGHRS and CDR2 is YFSETQ. The V end lost 0 bases, the J end lost 0 bases, and 13 bases lay between the germline ends. CDR3 in DNA: TGCGCCAGCAGCTTGGATACTCGCCTTAGCTCTGGAAACACCATATATTTT. Its protein is CASSLDTRLSSGNTIYF.

This chain joins TRBV7-9 and TRBJ2-7; D not certain. This CDR3 is built from 15 residues. The V end was cut by 3 bases, the J end by 6 bases, with 18 bases between. Germline V lookup: CDR1 SEHNR, CDR2 FQNEAQ (reference sequence). The CDR3 here is CASSLRGGGLGEQYF. The CDR3 region has the DNA TGTGCCAGCAGCTTGAGAGGCGGTGGCCTTGGCGAGCAGTACTTC.

The chain employs TRBV5-1 and TRBJ2-7; 9 bases align to TRBD2. Per the germline V gene, CDR1 is SGHRS and CDR2 is YFSETQ. With V trimmed by 2 bases and J by 4 bases, 7 bases remained unmatched. This CDR3 spans 15 amino acids. This CDR3 reads CASSFSPTSGYEQYF. The CDR3 DNA follows: TGCGCCAGCAGCTTCTCTCCGACTAGCGGTTACGAGCAGTACTTC.

The chain recombines TRBV28 with TRBJ1-1; 8 bases match TRBD1. CDR3 size: 18 residues. CDR1 is MDHEN, CDR2 SYDVKM, per germline. The junction had 14 bases not matched to a gene; V was cut back by 5 bases and J by 0 bases. This CDR3 is CASSPLGTGGLMNTEAFF. The CDR3 nucleotides are TGTGCCAGCAGTCCCCTTGGAACAGGGGGACTCATGAACACTGAAGCTTTCTTT.

The chain recombines TRBV5-1 with TRBJ2-7; D remains unclear. V was pared by 2 bases and J by 3 bases, with 3 bases between. The CDR3 has 11 residues. Germline V gives CDR1 SGHRS, CDR2 YFSETQ. CDR3 protein: CASSFGYEQYF. CDR3 sequence (DNA): TGCGCCAGCAGCTTTGGCTACGAGCAGTACTTC.

This sequence joins TRBV2 and TRBJ1-1; possible D gene TRBD1, 5 bases. CDR1 and CDR2 (germline): SNHLY, FYNNEI. The CDR3 runs to 14 residues. V gave up 7 bases and J gave up 4 bases, with 16 bases separating them. The CDR3 DNA follows: TGTGCCAGCACTACGGACAATGGGCCCACTGAAGCTTTCTTT. It encodes CASTTDNGPTEAFF.

In the case of this clone: This sample includes further DNA sequences coding for the same CDR3. This chain uses TRBV27 with TRBJ2-7; no firm D call. This CDR3 has 13 amino acids. CDR1 is MNHEY, CDR2 SMNVEV, per germline (reference sequence). V lost 2 bases and J lost 2, with 7 bases in between. This chain's CDR3 is CASSLNQAYEQYF. The CDR3 region has the DNA TGTGCCAGCAGTTTAAACCAGGCCTACGAGCAGTACTTC.

The V call is TRBV28, the J call TRBJ1-4; D gene uncertain. CDR3 length equals 15 residues. Trimming stripped 6 bases from V and 7 bases from J, with 18 bases between. From germline, CDR1 is MDHEN and CDR2 SYDVKM. CDR3 DNA sequence: TGTGCCAGCAGGGAGGGAGAAGGGCCTAGTGAAAAACTGTTTTTT. Translation: CASREGEGPSEKLFF.

This clone was seen a few times. The CDR3 loop is CASSKTGSSFPYNEQFF. CDR3 coding DNA: TGTGCCAGTAGTAAGACAGGGTCCAGCTTTCCCTACAATGAGCAGTTCTTC. The chain combines TRBV19 with TRBJ2-1; TRBD1 matches 7 bases. After removal of 4 bases from V and 2 bases from J, the junction contained 11 bases not matched to a gene. This CDR3 has 17 residues. Germline loops: CDR1 LNHDA, CDR2 SQIVND (reference sequence). Complete variable domain (other parts from reference TRBV19 and TRBJ2-1): DGGITQSPKYLFRKEGQNVTLSCEQNLNHDAMYWYRQDPGQGLRLIYYSQIVNDFQKGDIAEGYSVSREKKESFPLTVTSAQKNPTAFYLCASSKTGSSFPYNEQFFGPGTRLTVL.

This clone appeared a single time. The chain combines TRBV5-1 with TRBJ1-1; TRBD1 agrees at 7 bases. Germline V gene sequence: CDR1 SGHRS, CDR2 YFSETQ. This CDR3 has 14 residues. The V segment lost 5 bases and the J segment 2 bases; nucleotides outside the gene matches: 6. CDR3 residues: CASRSGQLNTEAFF. DNA for the CDR3: TGCGCCAGCAGATCGGGACAGCTAAACACTGAAGCTTTCTTT.

For the CDR3, the DNA is TGCGCCAGCAGTGAAAGACAGGGTCCATTCTCTGGAAACACCATATATTTT. Amino acids: CASSERQGPFSGNTIYF. The chain carries TRBV10-2 and TRBJ1-3; 7 bases map to TRBD1. Germline CDR1 WSHSY, CDR2 SAAADI. J was trimmed by 0 bases and V by 3 bases; bases with no gene match: 8. The CDR3 runs to 17 residues.

This clone was counted only a few times. The sample carries other DNA sequences with the same CDR3. The rearrangement links TRBV5-6 to TRBJ2-5; D perhaps matches TRBD2 (5 bases). V lost 4 bases to trimming and J lost 5 bases, with 12 bases between them. CDR3 length: 13 residues. In germline, CDR1 is SGHDT, CDR2 YYEEEE. The CDR3 DNA is TGTGCCAGCAGCCTTCGGACGGGGGAGACCCAGTACTTC. This translates into CASSLRTGETQYF.

This chain uses TRBV13 with TRBJ2-1; 13 bases fit TRBD2. This CDR3 is 15 amino acids long. In germline, CDR1 is PRHDT, CDR2 FYEKMQ (reference sequence). Trimming removed 5 bases from V and 8 bases from J; junction bases left unmatched: 6. CDR3 bases: TGTGCCAGCAGCCGAGGACTAGCGGGAGTGTATGAGCAGTTCTTC. This codes for CASSRGLAGVYEQFF.

Notes on this clone: This specimen includes other DNA sequences encoding the same CDR3. This chain uses TRBV14 with TRBJ2-5, with D unclear. V was trimmed by 1 base and J by 4 bases, leaving 4 bases between them. The CDR3 length is 12 residues. CDR1 and CDR2 (germline): SGHDN, FVKESK. The CDR3 DNA reads TGTGCCAGCAGCCAAGTGAGAGAGACCCAGTACTTC. Translation: CASSQVRETQYF.

The gene calls are TRBV11-2 and TRBJ2-7; tentatively, D is TRBD1 or TRBD2 (5 bases each). The length of the CDR3 is 14 residues. Germline-derived CDR1 and CDR2 are SGHAT and FQNNGV. V dropped 4 bases and J dropped 4 bases, with 14 bases sitting between them. DNA of the CDR3: TGTGCCAGCAGCTCCCAATCTGGGGGTTACGAGCAGTACTTC. This translates into CASSSQSGGYEQYF.

This clone came up once. The rearrangement joins TRBV30 to TRBJ2-1, with 11 positions matching TRBD2. V lost 3 bases and J lost 4; bases outside the gene matches: 5. Germline CDR1 GTSNPN, CDR2 SVGIG (reference sequence). CDR3 length equals 15 residues. This chain's CDR3 is CAWSWASGGYNEQFF. The CDR3 bases are TGTGCCTGGAGCTGGGCTAGCGGGGGGTACAATGAGCAGTTCTTC.

The rearrangement uses TRBV6-6 and TRBJ2-7; TRBD2 matches at 7 bases. The CDR3 runs 14 residues. Germline CDR1 is MNHNY and CDR2 is SVGAGI (reference sequence). V gave up 6 bases and J gave up 5 bases; unmatched junction bases: 10. CDR3 DNA: TGTGCCAGCAGGGATCCTAGCGGTTCTAACGAGCAGTACTTC. It codes for CASRDPSGSNEQYF.

In this sample, this clone turned up a few times. The V call is TRBV11-2, the J call TRBJ1-1; D unresolved. V gave up 5 bases and J gave up 2 bases, with 3 bases separating them. Germline V gene data show CDR1 as SGHAT and CDR2 as FQNNGV. This CDR3 contains 11 residues. As DNA, the CDR3 is TGTGCCAGCAGCATCAACACTGAAGCTTTCTTT. It specifies CASSINTEAFF. The variable domain in full, completed from reference TRBV11-2 and TRBJ1-1, reads EAGVAQSPRYKIIEKRQSVAFWCNPISGHATLYWYQQILGQGPKLLIQFQNNGVVDDSQLPKDRFSAERLKGVDSTLKIQPAKLEDSAVYLCASSINTEAFFGQGTRLTVV.

The chain combines TRBV11-2 with TRBJ2-1; D remains unclear. CDR1 is SGHAT and CDR2 is FQNNGV in the germline V gene. The CDR3 has 12 amino acids. V was pared by 5 bases and J by 5 bases, with 7 bases between. CDR3 region: CASSLVHNEQFF. CDR3 sequence (DNA): TGTGCCAGCAGCCTGGTTCACAATGAGCAGTTCTTC. The variable domain in full, with the rest retrieved from reference TRBV11-2 and TRBJ2-1, is EAGVAQSPRYKIIEKRQSVAFWCNPISGHATLYWYQQILGQGPKLLIQFQNNGVVDDSQLPKDRFSAERLKGVDSTLKIQPAKLEDSAVYLCASSLVHNEQFFGPGTRLTVL.